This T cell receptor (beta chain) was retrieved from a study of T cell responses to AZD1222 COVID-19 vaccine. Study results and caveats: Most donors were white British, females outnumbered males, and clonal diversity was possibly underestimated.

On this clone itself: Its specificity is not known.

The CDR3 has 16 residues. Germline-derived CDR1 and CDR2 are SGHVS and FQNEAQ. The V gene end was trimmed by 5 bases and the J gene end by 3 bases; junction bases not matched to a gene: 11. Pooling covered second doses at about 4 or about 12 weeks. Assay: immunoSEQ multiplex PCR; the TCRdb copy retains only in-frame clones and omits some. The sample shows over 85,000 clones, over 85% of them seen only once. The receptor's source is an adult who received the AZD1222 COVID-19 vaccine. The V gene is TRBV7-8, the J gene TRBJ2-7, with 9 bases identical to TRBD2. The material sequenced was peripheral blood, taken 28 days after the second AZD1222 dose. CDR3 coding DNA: TGTGCCAGCAGCCCCGAGGGGCTAGCGGGGAGCTACGAGCAGTACTTC. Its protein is CASSPEGLAGSYEQYF.